These 25 T cell receptor beta chains were all obtained from the same sample, sequenced in a study of neurological immune-mediated disorders. MiXCR was run by TCRdb on the 5' RACE reads, yielding one entry per CDR3 protein. The sample has 55,000 to 70,000 distinct CDR3 sequences, 4% to 5.5% seen once. Sequenced sample: PBMCs. The receptors stem from a woman aged 50 to 60 with multiple sclerosis.

On this clonotype itself: The junction differs from germline at one of its ends, possibly a read error. The gene calls are TRBV29-1 and TRBJ1-5; no clear D. Germline lookup yields CDR1 SQVTM and CDR2 ANQGSEA. CDR3 length equals 13 residues. Here the CDR3 reads CSVEHGPNQPQNF. The CDR3 DNA is TGCAGCGTTGAACACGGACCGAATCAGCCCCAGAATTTT.

This clonotype was observed at least ten times. The V call is TRBV20-1, the J call TRBJ2-7; no firm D call. Germline V lookup: CDR1 DFQATT, CDR2 SNEGSKA (reference sequence). V was cut by 3 bases and J by 7 bases, with 13 bases left in between. The length of the CDR3 is 12 residues. For the CDR3, the DNA is TGCAGTGCTAGGTCCTTCAACGTTGAGCAGTACTTC. Protein sequence: CSARSFNVEQYF.

This clonotype was detected ten times or more. The V call is TRBV4-3, the J call TRBJ1-2, with D uncertain. V was shortened by 0 bases and J by 2 bases, with 10 bases between the two germline ends. Germline CDR1 LGHNA, CDR2 YSLEER. The CDR3 is 15 residues long. The CDR3 sequence: CASSQEIDSNYGYTF. CDR3 nucleotides: TGCGCCAGCAGCCAAGAGATCGACTCCAACTATGGCTACACCTTC.

This clonotype showed up many times. The chain joins TRBV7-8 to TRBJ2-6; 7 bases are shared with TRBD1. With 5 bases clipped from V and 2 bases from J, the junction kept 6 bases outside the gene matches. This CDR3 has 16 amino acids. Germline CDR1 is SGHVS and CDR2 is FQNEAQ. This CDR3 reads CASSPEGGPGANVLTF. The DNA for the CDR3 is TGTGCCAGCAGCCCCGAAGGGGGCCCTGGGGCCAACGTCCTGACTTTC.

This clonotype has at least ten counts. The genes are TRBV7-2 and TRBJ2-7; TRBD1 is a possible D gene (5 bases). V lost 11 bases and J 9 bases, leaving 14 bases between the germline ends. This CDR3 is 10 amino acids long. CDR1 is SGHTA and CDR2 is FQGNSA in the germline V gene. The CDR3 bases are TGTGCCGTAGGTCAGGGTCCGCAGTACGTC. The encoded protein is CAVGQGPQYV.

This clonotype was picked up many times. This chain links TRBV5-6 with TRBJ2-3; TRBD1 matches at 10 bases. The V gene end was trimmed by 0 bases and the J gene end by 3 bases; junction bases not matched to a gene: 4. The CDR3 is 16 residues long. Germline values: CDR1 SGHDT, CDR2 YYEEEE. In DNA form, the CDR3 reads TGTGCCAGCAGCTTGGTAGGACAGGGGGTAACAGATACGCAGTATTTT. This sequence encodes CASSLVGQGVTDTQYF.

This clonotype was picked up many times. The chain uses TRBV7-6 and TRBJ1-1, with TRBD1 identical over 8 bases. The CDR3 runs 16 residues. Per germline, CDR1 SGHVS and CDR2 FNYEAQ. The trim removed 5 bases at V and 1 base at J, leaving 9 bases unmatched. In nucleotides, the CDR3 is TGTGCCAGCAGCGCAGGGGGCCTGAGTTGGAACACTGAAGCTTTCTTT. This translates into CASSAGGLSWNTEAFF.

In its sample, this clonotype was seen many times. The chain recombines TRBV4-3 with TRBJ1-1; 7 nucleotides agree with TRBD1. Germline loops: CDR1 LGHNA, CDR2 YSLEER. The CDR3 contains 15 residues. After removal of 0 bases from V and 0 bases from J, the junction contained 1 base not matched to a gene. The CDR3 bases are TGCGCCAGCAGCCAAGATGACAGGGTGAACACTGAAGCTTTCTTT. Encoded protein: CASSQDDRVNTEAFF.

This clonotype was detected a few times. The rearrangement uses TRBV7-9 and TRBJ2-5; the D is unclear. The CDR3 covers 11 residues. CDR1 and CDR2 from the germline V gene are SEHNR and FQNEAQ (reference sequence). Trimming removed 6 bases at V and 4 bases at J, with 6 bases between. For the CDR3, the DNA is TGTGCCAGCAGTTCGCTAGAGACCCAGTACTTC. It encodes CASSSLETQYF. The full variable domain, completed using reference TRBV7-9 and TRBJ2-5, is DTGVSQNPRHKITKRGQNVTFRCDPISEHNRLYWYRQTLGQGPEFLTYFQNEAQLEKSRLLSDRFSAERPKGSFSTLEIQRTEQGDSAMYLCASSSLETQYFGPGTRLLVL.

This clonotype showed up many times. The rearrangement joins TRBV7-6 to TRBJ1-1, with D unclear. CDR1 is SGHVS and CDR2 is FNYEAQ in the germline V gene. V lost 5 bases, J lost 0 bases, and 10 bases lay in between. This CDR3 spans 14 amino acids. The CDR3: CASSLLPLNTEAFF. The CDR3 DNA follows: TGTGCCAGCAGCCTACTTCCGTTGAACACTGAAGCTTTCTTT.

This clonotype was detected ten times or more. This chain connects TRBV20-1 to TRBJ1-1, with D maybe TRBD1 (5 bases). CDR3 length: 14 residues. CDR1 DFQATT and CDR2 SNEGSKA come from the germline V gene (reference sequence). The ends were cut back, 1 base at V and 1 base at J, with 10 bases in the middle. CDR3: CSARVGGENTEAFF. The CDR3 DNA follows: TGCAGTGCTAGAGTTGGGGGAGAGAACACTGAAGCTTTCTTT.

Regarding this clonotype: A clone one base away is much larger, so this may be a read error. The chain joins TRBV19 to TRBJ2-1, with D possibly being TRBD1 (5 bases). This CDR3 spans 14 amino acids. From germline, CDR1 is LNHDA and CDR2 SQIVND (reference sequence). DNA of the CDR3: TGTGTCAGTAGCCCCGACAGAACTTACAATGAGCAGTTCTTC. This codes for CVSSPDRTYNEQFF.

This clonotype appeared many times. This rearrangement joins TRBV5-6 to TRBJ1-2; tentative D call: TRBD1 (5 bases). The CDR3 sequence is 13 residues long. Germline CDR1 SGHDT, CDR2 YYEEEE. The V gene lost 5 bases and the J gene lost 4 bases, with 12 bases spanning the gap. The CDR3 DNA is TGTGCCAGCAGGGTACAGGCGTCCTATGGCTACACCTTC. Translation gives CASRVQASYGYTF.

At least ten counts were recorded for this clonotype. The chain couples TRBV6-2 or TRBV6-3 to TRBJ2-1, with D maybe TRBD2 (7 bases). The CDR3 contains 14 residues. Germline lookup yields CDR1 MNHEY and CDR2 SVGEGT. V dropped 6 bases and J dropped 8 bases, with 17 bases sitting between them. The CDR3 region is CASREGGRLDEQFF. The CDR3 DNA reads as TGTGCCAGCAGGGAGGGGGGGAGGTTGGATGAGCAGTTCTTC.

The V call is TRBV18, the J call TRBJ1-1, with a weak D call TRBD1 (5 bases). Trimming left V 6 bases short and J 4 bases short, with 12 bases between. The germline gives CDR1 KGHSH, CDR2 LQKENI. The CDR3 has 13 residues. Here the CDR3 reads CASSPQGLTEAFF. As DNA, the CDR3 is TGTGCCAGCTCGCCGCAGGGACTCACTGAAGCTTTCTTT.

This clonotype was seen many times. The V call is TRBV5-1, the J call TRBJ2-2; D gene ambiguous. CDR3 size: 14 residues. The germline gives CDR1 SGHRS, CDR2 YFSETQ. V gave up 7 bases and J gave up 5 bases, with 15 bases separating them. CDR3 nucleotides: TGCGCCAGCCAAACAGCAGGCAGTACCGGGGAGCTGTTTTTT. Translation: CASQTAGSTGELFF.

At least ten counts were recorded for this clonotype. A read error may account for a junction end that differs from germline. This chain links TRBV7-9 with TRBJ2-2; unclear D gene. CDR1 is SEHNR and CDR2 is FQNEAQ in the germline V gene (reference sequence). The CDR3 is made up of 15 amino acids. The CDR3 is CASTLGPSNTGELFF. The CDR3 DNA reads TGTGCCAGCACCTTAGGGCCTTCGAACACCGGGGAGCTGTTTTTT.

Comment on this clonotype: At one end, the junction sequence differs from germline, possibly due to a read error. J is TRBJ1-5 and V is TRBV20-1; D gene ambiguous. CDR1 and CDR2 (germline): DFQATT, SNEGSKA (reference sequence). This CDR3 is built from 13 residues. The CDR3 sequence is CSARGNSNQPQNF. Written as DNA, the CDR3 is TGCAGTGCTAGAGGGAATAGCAATCAGCCCCAGAATTTT.

This clonotype was counted ten times or more. V is TRBV12-3 or TRBV12-4 and J is TRBJ2-5; D could derive from TRBD1 or TRBD2 (5 bases each). The CDR3 has 11 amino acids. The V and J ends lost 8 bases and 10 bases respectively, with 14 bases between them. The CDR3 DNA follows: TGTGCCAGCGGGACCGCGGCTGACCAGTACTTC. Amino acids: CASGTAADQYF.

This clonotype showed up many times. This sequence joins TRBV20-1 and TRBJ1-2, with unresolved D. Trimming took 5 bases from V and 4 from J, leaving 11 bases between them. CDR1 and CDR2 from the germline V gene are DFQATT and SNEGSKA (reference sequence). The length of the CDR3 is 12 residues. The CDR3 region is CSAFDKLYGYTF. The CDR3 DNA is TGCAGTGCTTTTGACAAACTCTATGGCTACACCTTC.

This clonotype has a count of ten or more. V is TRBV7-3 and J is TRBJ2-3, with D uncertain. V was trimmed by 1 base and J by 4 bases, leaving 6 bases between them. CDR3 length: 13 residues. Germline CDR1 and CDR2: SGHTA and FQGTGA. The CDR3 bases are TGTGCCAGCAGCTTAAGGTCCTCAGATACGCAGTATTTT. It yields the protein CASSLRSSDTQYF. Full variable domain (outside the CDR3, taken from reference TRBV7-3 and TRBJ2-3): GAGVSQTPSNKVTEKGKYVELRCDPISGHTALYWYRQSLGQGPEFLIYFQGTGAADDSGLPNDRFFAVRPEGSVSTLKIQRTERGDSAVYLCASSLRSSDTQYFGPGTRLTVL.

This clonotype appeared many times. This CDR3 is CASRPDRVKTQYF. CDR3 coding DNA: TGTGCCAGCAGACCGGACAGGGTAAAGACCCAGTACTTC. V gene TRBV11-3 combines with J gene TRBJ2-5; TRBD1 aligns across 8 bases. The CDR3 is made up of 13 amino acids. V was clipped by 6 bases and J by 6 bases; unmatched bases: 6. Germline V gene data show CDR1 as SGHNT and CDR2 as YENEEA.

This clonotype came up many times. V and J are TRBV12-3 or TRBV12-4 and TRBJ1-2; D not resolved. The ends were cut back, 3 bases at V and 5 bases at J, with 7 bases in the middle. This CDR3 comprises 12 residues. CDR3 nucleotide sequence: TGTGCCAGCAGTTTTTCCTATTATGGCTACACCTTC. Protein: CASSFSYYGYTF.

This clonotype has at least ten counts. The chain links TRBV14 to TRBJ2-2; tentative D call: TRBD1 (6 bases). Germline values: CDR1 SGHDN, CDR2 FVKESK. This CDR3 region has 14 residues. Trimming removed 2 bases at V and 5 bases at J, with 9 bases between. CDR3 sequence: CASSQNQGTGELFF. CDR3 nucleotide sequence: TGTGCCAGCAGCCAAAACCAGGGGACCGGGGAGCTGTTTTTT. Filled out from reference TRBV14 and TRBJ2-2, the complete variable domain reads EAGVTQFPSHSVIEKGQTVTLRCDPISGHDNLYWYRRVMGKEIKFLLHFVKESKQDESGMPNNRFLAERTGGTYSTLKVQPAELEDSGVYFCASSQNQGTGELFFGEGSRLTVL.

This clonotype was counted a few times. This may be a read error: a much more frequent sequence differs by one nucleotide. The V and J genes are TRBV9 and TRBJ2-3; D is perhaps TRBD2 (5 bases). The length of the CDR3 is 14 residues. Germline-derived CDR1 and CDR2 are SGDLS and YYNGEE. Trimming pared 2 bases from V and 5 bases from J, leaving 12 bases between. The CDR3, as DNA: TGTGCCAGCAGCGTCCCGGGAAAGGGAGATACGCAGTATTTT. Its protein is CASSVPGKGDTQYF.